This TCR beta chain is drawn from a study of shared clonotypes between healthy human individuals (dated by TCRdb to 2020 to 2021). Regarding the research as a whole: Three men and a couple of women, aged 18 to 49 years, made up the cohort. Libraries were prepared and TCR repertoires were sequenced by different laboratories using diverse techniques, in order to increase sequencing depth and limit assay-specific biases. Between about 0.8 and 9 billion PBMCs per donor were obtained by leukapheresis. Blood TCR repertoires of roughly five healthy adults were deeply sequenced to estimate repertoire size and the extent of clonotype sharing between individuals. For each donor, CD4 naive and CD4 memory were each given three plates, CD8 naive was given two plates, and CD8 memory was given one plate. Study-wide conclusions, independent of this receptor: Even with the large sequencing depth, rarefaction of the sorted-subset datasets indicated that sequencing was incomplete. Larger estimated clonotype richness was generally found for naive subsets than for memory subsets. Because the study included a small number of donors, the genetic and exposure-history diversity represented was limited. Across a few donors, approximately 5% of naive CD4, approximately 3.5% of naive CD8, about 2% of memory CD4, and under 0.45% of memory CD8 clonotypes were shared. Only blood was sampled, and tissue TCR repertoires likely differ from those in blood. Compared with non-shared clonotypes, the clonotypes found in all four sorted-subset donors had higher generation probabilities. Pairwise subsampling indicated that sequencing depth was expected to affect the degree of clonotype sharing among donors.

The CDR3 has 13 amino acids, counting the end cysteine and phenylalanine. Here the CDR3 DNA is all that survives: 39 bases in frame from base 1. CDR1 and CDR2, per the germline V gene, are MNHEY and SVGAGI. V is shortened by 4 bases, J by 2 bases, and the region joining them spans 7 bases. Using the deep immunoSEQ assay, TCR CDR3 regions were amplified from genomic DNA by multiplex PCR. Extracted genomic DNA from each cell subset was spread evenly across all wells of several immunoSEQ 96-well plates, with each plate serving as a replicate. For sorted subsets, around 200 ng genomic DNA, equal to 30,000 or so T cell genomes, was loaded into each replicate PCR. Purified libraries were quantified with a Qubit 3.0 fluorometer, sized on a Bioanalyzer 2100, and re-quantified with the KAPA Library Quantification kit. A separate single-read 150-cycle Illumina NextSeq 550 flow cell was used to sequence each immunoSEQ 96-well plate. The authors processed their data as follows. Because only junctional sequences without quality scores were contained in the immunoSEQ output, filtering matching that applied to full-length reads could not be performed. To assign V/J genes and CDR3, sequences were annotated against IMGT germline references using PyIR, a Python wrapper for IgBLAST v1.9. Any read was removed if the V/J assignment was weak (E-value above 1e-6), the CDR3 was missing, or the read contained stop codons, out-of-frame junctions, or ambiguous translated residues. V3J clonotypes were defined by identical inferred V gene, J gene, and CDR3 amino acid sequence. The percentage overlap between two repertoires was calculated by dividing the number of shared unique clonotypes by the size of the smaller repertoire. Richness of each repertoire was evaluated using RTK rarefaction, the Chao1 estimator, and Recon v2.1 estimates of unobserved clonotypes. For all TCRbeta clonotypes obtained by the gDNA method from four donors, generation probabilities were computed with OLGA. The clones in this table, taken by TCRdb from immuneACCESS, are in-frame only. Not every clone is retained; where verified, under half of the shortfall comes from an unresolved V gene, and the cause of the rest is unknown. That table is the source of V, J and clone size, and D and trimming were worked out from the DNA. The sample has more than 2 million clones on record, roughly 96% of them singletons. The biggest ten clones account for more than 0.1% of the sample.

In this sample, this clone turned up once. What antigen it recognizes has not been identified. No much larger clonotype is one base removed from it; base qualities were not supplied. The donors were healthy, HIV-negative adults with no recently reported acute infections or vaccinations. Every donor was a Caucasian adult living in Nashville, Tennessee, USA. Magnetic negative selection was used to enrich CD4+ T cells, after which naive cells were positively selected on CD45RA and the negative fraction became the memory subset. Blood was collected by leukapheresis, and PBMCs were isolated by Ficoll-Histopaque density gradient centrifugation and then cryopreserved in liquid nitrogen vapor phase. Purity and quantity of every magnetically sorted T cell population were checked by analytical flow cytometry. Genomic DNA was isolated from every sorted fraction and measured by UV absorbance on a Nanodrop 2000c.

The clonotype comes from a man aged 18 to 29 in good health. Sequenced: naive CD4+ T cells sorted from blood. Sample cell subset or site, as interpreted from the label and publication: CD45RA+ positively selected. This chain is built from TRBV6-5 and TRBJ2-3; matching of 6 bases hints at TRBD2 as the D gene. CDR3 loop: CASSSGLTDTQYF. The nucleotide sequence reads TGTGCCAGCAGTTCGGGACTCACAGATACGCAGTATTTT.